Shown below are 15 T cell receptor beta chains from a single sample sequenced in a study of T cell responses to AZD1222 COVID-19 vaccine. Method: immunoSEQ multiplex PCR; TCRdb's copy keeps in-frame clones and lacks some. The data hold roughly 100,000 clones, with 85% to 90% observed a single time. Sequences were derived from peripheral blood, sampled 28 days after the second AZD1222 dose. Source of these receptors: an adult who received the AZD1222 COVID-19 vaccine.

The rearrangement uses TRBV28 and TRBJ1-2; D may be TRBD1 (6 bases). With 4 bases removed from V and 6 bases from J, the gap between germline ends came to 12 bases. The germline V gene has CDR1 MDHEN and CDR2 SYDVKM. CDR3 length: 13 amino acids. The CDR3 loop is CASSSPTGNGYTF. For the CDR3, the DNA is TGTGCCAGCAGTTCCCCTACAGGGAATGGCTACACCTTC.

Here the CDR3 reads CASSRGSSGAYNEQFF. As DNA, the CDR3 is TGTGCCAGCAGCCGGGGGTCTAGCGGGGCCTACAATGAGCAGTTCTTC. This sequence joins TRBV5-4 and TRBJ2-1; 9 nucleotides line up with TRBD2. The CDR3 runs to 16 residues. The V and J ends lost 4 bases and 2 bases, in that order; junction bases with no gene match: 7. Per the germline V gene, CDR1 is SGHNT and CDR2 is YYREEE (reference sequence).

This clone was observed a single time. The V and J genes are TRBV6-5 and TRBJ2-2; 8 nucleotides align to TRBD1. Germline CDR1 and CDR2: MNHEY and SVGAGI. V lost 9 bases to trimming and J lost 5 bases; unmatched junction nucleotides: 8. CDR3 size: 14 residues. CDR3 residues: CASGQGASTGELFF. For the CDR3, the DNA is TGTGCCAGTGGGCAGGGGGCTAGTACCGGGGAGCTGTTTTTT.

The chain is built from TRBV12-3 or TRBV12-4 and TRBJ1-1; D ambiguous. This CDR3 has 12 amino acids. V lost 3 bases, J lost 7 bases, and 9 bases lay in between. The CDR3 sequence: CASSFDRVEAFF. For the CDR3, the DNA is TGTGCCAGCAGTTTCGATCGAGTTGAAGCTTTCTTT.

This rearrangement joins TRBV3-1 (or the pseudogene TRBV3-2) to TRBJ1-1; no reliable D call. V lost 6 bases and J 6 bases, leaving 14 bases between the germline ends. The V gene's germline CDR1 is LGHDT and CDR2 YNNKEL (reference sequence). The CDR3 runs 13 residues. This CDR3 is CASSPASFSEAFF. For the CDR3, the DNA is TGTGCCAGCAGTCCCGCCAGTTTCTCTGAAGCTTTCTTT.

The chain carries TRBV6-2 or TRBV6-3 and TRBJ1-2; tentative D call: TRBD1 (5 bases). The CDR3 has 12 residues. Germline V gene data show CDR1 as MNHEY and CDR2 as SVGEGT. With 5 bases removed from V and 4 bases from J, the gap between germline ends came to 8 bases. CDR3 nucleotides: TGTGCCAGCAGTGAGGGGTCCTATGGCTACACCTTC. Protein product: CASSEGSYGYTF.

The chain is built from TRBV29-1 and TRBJ2-2; 9 nucleotides match TRBD1. V lost 5 bases to trimming and J lost 5 bases; unmatched junction nucleotides: 6. CDR3 length: 14 amino acids. CDR1 is SQVTM, CDR2 ANQGSEA, per germline. In DNA form, the CDR3 reads TGCAGCGTTCGGGACAGGGAGGGGACCGGGGAGCTGTTTTTT. Translation gives CSVRDREGTGELFF.

The CDR3 bases are TGTGCCAGTAGTATCAGGGAGACCCAGTACTTC. It specifies CASSIRETQYF. This chain uses TRBV19 with TRBJ2-5; unclear D gene. The V end was cut by 3 bases, the J end by 5 bases, with 4 bases between. Germline V gives CDR1 LNHDA, CDR2 SQIVND (reference sequence). The CDR3 is 11 residues long. Combining the CDR3 with reference TRBV19 and TRBJ2-5 gives the whole variable domain DGGITQSPKYLFRKEGQNVTLSCEQNLNHDAMYWYRQDPGQGLRLIYYSQIVNDFQKGDIAEGYSVSREKKESFPLTVTSAQKNPTAFYLCASSIRETQYFGPGTRLLVL.

This rearrangement joins TRBV6-5 to TRBJ1-4; D remains unclear. CDR3 length: 15 residues. Germline CDR1 is MNHEY and CDR2 is SVGAGI. The V end lost 10 bases, the J end lost 0 bases, and 15 bases lay between the germline ends. The CDR3 loop reads CATRAWAPTNEKLFF. DNA for the CDR3: TGTGCCACCCGCGCCTGGGCTCCAACTAATGAAAAACTGTTTTTT.

CDR3 loop: CASSPEGGLNEKLFF. DNA of the CDR3: TGTGCCAGCTCACCAGAGGGAGGATTGAATGAAAAACTGTTTTTT. The chain carries TRBV18 and TRBJ1-4; D not resolved. V lost 2 bases and J lost 5, with 12 bases in between. In germline, CDR1 is KGHSH, CDR2 LQKENI. The CDR3 runs 15 residues.

The V and J genes are TRBV15 and TRBJ1-5, with D possibly TRBD1 on 6 matching bases. V gave up 1 base and J gave up 2 bases, with 9 bases separating them. Germline loops: CDR1 LNHNV, CDR2 YYDKDF (reference sequence). The length of the CDR3 is 15 residues. CDR3 sequence reads: CATSRVAGGNQPQHF. The DNA of the CDR3 is TGTGCCACCAGCAGAGTTGCAGGGGGCAATCAGCCCCAGCATTTT.

This chain uses TRBV6-2 or TRBV6-3 with TRBJ2-1; TRBD2 agrees at 7 bases. The V gene's germline CDR1 is MNHEY and CDR2 SVGEGT. With V trimmed by 3 bases and J by 5 bases, 7 bases remained unmatched. The CDR3 is 15 amino acids. The CDR3 loop reads CASSYLGTTNNEQFF. The CDR3 DNA reads as TGTGCCAGCAGTTATCTCGGGACTACCAACAATGAGCAGTTCTTC.

This clone was seen just once. The rearrangement links TRBV18 to TRBJ2-1; the D is unclear. Trimming cost V 2 bases and J 0 bases, with 14 bases left between them. The length of the CDR3 is 17 residues. CDR1 is KGHSH, CDR2 LQKENI, per germline. The CDR3 loop is CASSPRIRSSSYNEQFF. In DNA, the CDR3 is TGTGCCAGCTCACCAAGGATTCGGTCTAGCTCCTACAATGAGCAGTTCTTC.

This clone appeared a single time. The V call is TRBV24-1, the J call TRBJ2-7; D gene uncertain. The CDR3 covers 13 residues. V lost 4 bases and J 3 bases, leaving 9 bases between the germline ends. CDR1 and CDR2 from the germline V gene are KGHDR and SFDVKD. CDR3 nucleotide sequence: TGTGCCACCAGTGAATCGGTGGGCTACGAGCAGTACTTC. Its translation: CATSESVGYEQYF.

The chain has TRBV28 and TRBJ1-2, with TRBD1 matching 9 bases. The length of the CDR3 is 15 residues. V lost 5 bases and J lost 8; bases outside the gene matches: 12. CDR1 and CDR2 from the germline V gene are MDHEN and SYDVKM. DNA of the CDR3: TGTGCCAGCAGTCCGCCGCTGGGACAGGGAGGAGGCTACACCTTC. Translated, it gives CASSPPLGQGGGYTF.